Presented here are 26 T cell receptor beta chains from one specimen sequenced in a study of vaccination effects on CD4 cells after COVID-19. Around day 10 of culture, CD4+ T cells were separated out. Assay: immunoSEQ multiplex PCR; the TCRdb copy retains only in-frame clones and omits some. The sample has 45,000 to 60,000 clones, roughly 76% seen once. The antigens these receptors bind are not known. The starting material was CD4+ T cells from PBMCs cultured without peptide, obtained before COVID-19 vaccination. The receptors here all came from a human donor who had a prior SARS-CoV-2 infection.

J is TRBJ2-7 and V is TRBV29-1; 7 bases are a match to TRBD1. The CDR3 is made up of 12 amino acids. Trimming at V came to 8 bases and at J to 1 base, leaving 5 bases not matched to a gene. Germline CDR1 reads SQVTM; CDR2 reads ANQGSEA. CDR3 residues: CSTRQGSYEQYF. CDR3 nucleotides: TGCAGCACTAGACAGGGATCCTACGAGCAGTACTTC.

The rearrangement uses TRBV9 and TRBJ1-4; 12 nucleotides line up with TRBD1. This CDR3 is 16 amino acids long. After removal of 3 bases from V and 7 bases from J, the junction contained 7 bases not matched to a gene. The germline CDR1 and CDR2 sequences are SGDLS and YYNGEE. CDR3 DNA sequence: TGTGCCAGCAGCGCCGGCGGGACAGGGGGCTTTGAAAAACTGTTTTTT. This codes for CASSAGGTGGFEKLFF.

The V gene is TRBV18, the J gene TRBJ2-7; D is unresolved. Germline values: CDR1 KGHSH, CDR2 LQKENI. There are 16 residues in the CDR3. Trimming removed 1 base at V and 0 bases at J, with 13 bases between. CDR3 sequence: CASSPRGVSYSYEQYF. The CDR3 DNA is TGTGCCAGCTCACCACGGGGTGTATCTTACTCCTACGAGCAGTACTTC.

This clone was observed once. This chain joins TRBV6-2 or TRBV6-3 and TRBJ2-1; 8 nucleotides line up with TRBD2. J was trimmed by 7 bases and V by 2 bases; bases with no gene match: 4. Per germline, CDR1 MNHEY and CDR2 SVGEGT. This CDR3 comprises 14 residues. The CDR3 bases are TGTGCCAGCAGTTACCCGGGAGGGAGGAATGAGCAGTTCTTC. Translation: CASSYPGGRNEQFF.

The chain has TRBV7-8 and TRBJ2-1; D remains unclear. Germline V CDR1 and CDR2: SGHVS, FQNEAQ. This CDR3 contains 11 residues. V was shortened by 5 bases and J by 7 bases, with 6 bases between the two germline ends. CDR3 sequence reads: CASSHRNEQFF. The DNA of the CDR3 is TGTGCCAGCAGCCACCGTAATGAGCAGTTCTTC.

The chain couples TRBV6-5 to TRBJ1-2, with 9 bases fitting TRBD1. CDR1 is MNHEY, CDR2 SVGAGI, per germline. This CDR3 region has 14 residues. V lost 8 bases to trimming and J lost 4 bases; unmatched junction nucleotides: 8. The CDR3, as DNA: TGTGCCAGCGCCGGGACAGGGACGTTCTATGGCTACACCTTC. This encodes CASAGTGTFYGYTF.

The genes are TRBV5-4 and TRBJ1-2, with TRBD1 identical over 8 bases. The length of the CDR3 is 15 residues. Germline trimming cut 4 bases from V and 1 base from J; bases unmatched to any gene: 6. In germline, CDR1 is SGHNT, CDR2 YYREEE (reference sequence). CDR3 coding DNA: TGTGCCAGCAGCGGGGGACAGGTATTTAACTATGGCTACACCTTC. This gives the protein CASSGGQVFNYGYTF.

DNA of the CDR3: TGCGCCAGCAGCTTGAGCGGAAACTCCTACGAGCAGTACTTC. Its translation: CASSLSGNSYEQYF. V gene TRBV5-1 combines with J gene TRBJ2-7; weak D call: TRBD2 (5 bases). The ends were cut back, 1 base at V and 0 bases at J, with 8 bases in the middle. The CDR3 is 14 residues long. The germline V gene encodes CDR1 SGHRS and CDR2 YFSETQ.

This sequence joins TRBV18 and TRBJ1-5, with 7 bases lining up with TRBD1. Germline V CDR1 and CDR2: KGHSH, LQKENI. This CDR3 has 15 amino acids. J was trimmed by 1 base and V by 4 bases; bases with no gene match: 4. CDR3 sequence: CASSRGQQSNQPQHF. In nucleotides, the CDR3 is TGTGCCAGCTCACGGGGACAGCAGAGCAATCAGCCCCAGCATTTT.

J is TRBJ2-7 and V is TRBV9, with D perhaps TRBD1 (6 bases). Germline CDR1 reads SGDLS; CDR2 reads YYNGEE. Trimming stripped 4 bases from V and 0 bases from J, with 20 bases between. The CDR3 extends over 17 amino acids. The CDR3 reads CASSPRPGTMFSYEQYF. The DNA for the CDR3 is TGTGCCAGCAGCCCCCGCCCCGGGACAATGTTCTCCTACGAGCAGTACTTC.

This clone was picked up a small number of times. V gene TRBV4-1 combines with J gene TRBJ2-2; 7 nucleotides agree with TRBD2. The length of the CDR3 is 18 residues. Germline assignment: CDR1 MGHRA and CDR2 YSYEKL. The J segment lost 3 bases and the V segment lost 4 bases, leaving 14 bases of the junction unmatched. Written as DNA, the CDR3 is TGCGCCAGCAGCCTAGTCCCGCTCGGGGGGACCTACACCGGGGAGCTGTTTTTT. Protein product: CASSLVPLGGTYTGELFF.

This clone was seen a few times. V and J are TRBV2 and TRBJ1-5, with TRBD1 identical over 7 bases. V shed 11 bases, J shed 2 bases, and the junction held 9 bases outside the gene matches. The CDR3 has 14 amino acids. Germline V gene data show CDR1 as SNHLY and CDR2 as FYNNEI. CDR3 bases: TGTGCCTCGCAAGAGGGGACAGGCAATCAGCCCCAGCATTTT. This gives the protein CASQEGTGNQPQHF.

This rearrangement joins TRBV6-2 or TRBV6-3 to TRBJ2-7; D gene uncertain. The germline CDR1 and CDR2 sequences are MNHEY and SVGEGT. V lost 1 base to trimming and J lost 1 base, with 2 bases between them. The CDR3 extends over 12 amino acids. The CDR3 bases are TGTGCCAGCAGTTACTTTTCCTACGAGCAGTACTTC. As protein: CASSYFSYEQYF.

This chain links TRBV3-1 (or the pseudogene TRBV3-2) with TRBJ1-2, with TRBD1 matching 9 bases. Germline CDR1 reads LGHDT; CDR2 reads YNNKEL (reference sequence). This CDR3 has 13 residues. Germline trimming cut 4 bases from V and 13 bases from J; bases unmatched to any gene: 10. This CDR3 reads CASSLKPGQGTTF. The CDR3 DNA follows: TGTGCCAGCAGCCTTAAACCGGGACAGGGTACCACCTTC.

The CDR3 spells CASSLGLRYTDTQYF. In nucleotides, the CDR3 is TGTGCCAGCAGCTTGGGACTACGATACACAGATACGCAGTATTTT. The chain recombines TRBV5-8 with TRBJ2-3, with D perhaps TRBD2 (5 bases). Germline V gene data show CDR1 as SGHTS and CDR2 as YDEGEE. Trimming shortened V by 0 bases and J by 2 bases, and 10 bases separated the two germline ends. The CDR3 covers 15 residues. The entire variable domain, with the rest obtained from reference TRBV5-8 and TRBJ2-3, is as follows: EAGVTQSPTHLIKTRGQQATLRCSPISGHTSVYWYQQALGLGLQFLLWYDEGEERNRGNFPPRFSGRQFPNYSSELNVNALELEDSALYLCASSLGLRYTDTQYFGPGTRLTVL.

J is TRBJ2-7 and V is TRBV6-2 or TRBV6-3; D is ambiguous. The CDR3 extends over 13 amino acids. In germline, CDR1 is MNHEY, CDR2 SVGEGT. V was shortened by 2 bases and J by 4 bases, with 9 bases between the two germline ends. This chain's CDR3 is CASSYRTQYEQYF. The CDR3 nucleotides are TGTGCCAGCAGTTACAGAACCCAATACGAGCAGTACTTC.

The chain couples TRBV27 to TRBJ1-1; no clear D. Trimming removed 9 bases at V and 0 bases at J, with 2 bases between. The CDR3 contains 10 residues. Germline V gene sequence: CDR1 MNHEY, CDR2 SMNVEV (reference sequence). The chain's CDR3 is CARLNTEAFF. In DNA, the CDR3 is TGTGCCAGGCTGAACACTGAAGCTTTCTTT.

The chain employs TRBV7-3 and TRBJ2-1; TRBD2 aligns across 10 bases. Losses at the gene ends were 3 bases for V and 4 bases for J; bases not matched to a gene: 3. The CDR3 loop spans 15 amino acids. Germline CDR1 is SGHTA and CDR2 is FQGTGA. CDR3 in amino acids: CASSFSGREYNEQFF. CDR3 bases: TGTGCCAGCAGCTTCAGCGGGAGGGAGTACAATGAGCAGTTCTTC.

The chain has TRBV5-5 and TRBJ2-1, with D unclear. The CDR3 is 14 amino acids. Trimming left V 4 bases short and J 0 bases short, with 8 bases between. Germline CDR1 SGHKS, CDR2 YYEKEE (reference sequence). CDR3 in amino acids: CASSRTYSYNEQFF. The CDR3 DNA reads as TGTGCCAGCAGCCGGACCTACTCCTACAATGAGCAGTTCTTC.

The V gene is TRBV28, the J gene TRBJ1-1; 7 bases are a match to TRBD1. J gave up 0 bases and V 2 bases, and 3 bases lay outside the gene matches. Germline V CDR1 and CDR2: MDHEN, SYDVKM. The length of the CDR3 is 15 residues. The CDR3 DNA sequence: TGTGCCAGCAGTTTAAGGGGGCTGGTGAACACTGAAGCTTTCTTT. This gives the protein CASSLRGLVNTEAFF.

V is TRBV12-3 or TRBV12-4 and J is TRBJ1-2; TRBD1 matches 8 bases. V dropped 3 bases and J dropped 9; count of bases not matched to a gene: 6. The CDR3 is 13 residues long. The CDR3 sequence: CASSLGRGLSYTF. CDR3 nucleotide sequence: TGTGCCAGCAGTTTGGGCAGGGGGCTTAGCTACACCTTC.

The CDR3 region has the DNA TGTGCCAGTAGTACCTCCGGGACAGGGACTTACGAGCAGTACTTC. As protein: CASSTSGTGTYEQYF. The V and J genes are TRBV19 and TRBJ2-7; TRBD1 agrees at 9 bases. This CDR3 has 15 residues. V dropped 4 bases and J dropped 4; count of bases not matched to a gene: 8. Germline loops: CDR1 LNHDA, CDR2 SQIVND (reference sequence). Full variable domain (rest looked up from reference TRBV19 and TRBJ2-7): DGGITQSPKYLFRKEGQNVTLSCEQNLNHDAMYWYRQDPGQGLRLIYYSQIVNDFQKGDIAEGYSVSREKKESFPLTVTSAQKNPTAFYLCASSTSGTGTYEQYFGPGTRLTVT.

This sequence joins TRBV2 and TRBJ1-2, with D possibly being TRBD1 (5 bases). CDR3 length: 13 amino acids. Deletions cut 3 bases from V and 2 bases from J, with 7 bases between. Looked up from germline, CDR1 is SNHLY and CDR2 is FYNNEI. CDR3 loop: CASSEEGNYGYTF. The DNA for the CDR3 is TGTGCCAGCAGTGAGGAGGGGAACTATGGCTACACCTTC.

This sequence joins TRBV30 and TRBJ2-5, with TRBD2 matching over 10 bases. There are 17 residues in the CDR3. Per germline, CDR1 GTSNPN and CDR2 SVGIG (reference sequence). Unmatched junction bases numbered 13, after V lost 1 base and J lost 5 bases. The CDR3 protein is CAWSEGSSGSNVETQYF. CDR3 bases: TGTGCCTGGAGTGAAGGTTCTAGCGGGAGTAATGTGGAGACCCAGTACTTC.

This CDR3 is CASSLAINRGTDTQYF. The CDR3 region has the DNA TGCGCCAGCAGCTTGGCCATTAACAGGGGCACAGATACGCAGTATTTT. The chain links TRBV5-1 to TRBJ2-3, with D tentatively TRBD1 (6 bases). Per the germline V gene, CDR1 is SGHRS and CDR2 is YFSETQ. The V gene lost 0 bases and the J gene lost 1 base, with 12 bases spanning the gap. The CDR3 spans 16 residues.

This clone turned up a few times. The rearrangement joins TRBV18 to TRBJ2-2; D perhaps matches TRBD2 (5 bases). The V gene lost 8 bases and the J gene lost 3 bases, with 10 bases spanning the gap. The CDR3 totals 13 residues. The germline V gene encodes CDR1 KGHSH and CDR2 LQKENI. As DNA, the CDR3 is TGTGCCAGCACCCCCGGGGACACCGGGGAGCTGTTTTTT. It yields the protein CASTPGDTGELFF.